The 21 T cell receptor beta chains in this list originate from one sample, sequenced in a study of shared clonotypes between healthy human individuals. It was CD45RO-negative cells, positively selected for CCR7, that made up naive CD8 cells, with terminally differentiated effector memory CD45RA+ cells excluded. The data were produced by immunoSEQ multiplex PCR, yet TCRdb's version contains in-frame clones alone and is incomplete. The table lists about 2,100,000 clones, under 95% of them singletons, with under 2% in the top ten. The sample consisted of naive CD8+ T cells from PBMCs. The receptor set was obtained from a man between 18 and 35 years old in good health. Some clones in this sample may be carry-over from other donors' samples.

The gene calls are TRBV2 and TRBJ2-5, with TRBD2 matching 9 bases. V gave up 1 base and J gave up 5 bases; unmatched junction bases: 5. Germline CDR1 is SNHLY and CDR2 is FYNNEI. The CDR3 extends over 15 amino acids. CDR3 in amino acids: CASSEGTSDSETQYF. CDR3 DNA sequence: TGTGCCAGCAGTGAAGGGACTAGCGACTCGGAGACCCAGTACTTC.

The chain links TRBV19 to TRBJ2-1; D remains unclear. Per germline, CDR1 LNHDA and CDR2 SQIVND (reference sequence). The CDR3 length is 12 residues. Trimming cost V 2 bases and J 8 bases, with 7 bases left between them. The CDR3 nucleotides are TGTGCCAGTAGTATATTTGGATATGAGCAGTTCTTC. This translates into CASSIFGYEQFF.

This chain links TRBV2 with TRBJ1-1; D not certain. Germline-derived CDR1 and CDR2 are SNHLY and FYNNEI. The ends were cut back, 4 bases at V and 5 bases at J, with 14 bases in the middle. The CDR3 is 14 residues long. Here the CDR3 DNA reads TGTGCCAGCAGTGGTATGGGGATCGAGACTGAAGCTTTCTTT. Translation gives CASSGMGIETEAFF.

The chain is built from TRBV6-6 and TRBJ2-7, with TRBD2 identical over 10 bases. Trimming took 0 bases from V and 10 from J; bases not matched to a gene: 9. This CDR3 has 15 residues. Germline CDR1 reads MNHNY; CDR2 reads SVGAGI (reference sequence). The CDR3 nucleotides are TGTGCCAGCAGTTACTCGGTACTAGCGGGGAGTGAACAGTACTTC. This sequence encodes CASSYSVLAGSEQYF.

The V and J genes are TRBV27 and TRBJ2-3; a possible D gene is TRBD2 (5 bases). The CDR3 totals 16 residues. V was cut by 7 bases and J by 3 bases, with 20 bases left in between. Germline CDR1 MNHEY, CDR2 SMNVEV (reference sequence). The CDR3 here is CASTGVRVAGTDTQYF. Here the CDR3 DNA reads TGTGCCAGCACCGGGGTCCGGGTCGCCGGAACAGATACGCAGTATTTT.

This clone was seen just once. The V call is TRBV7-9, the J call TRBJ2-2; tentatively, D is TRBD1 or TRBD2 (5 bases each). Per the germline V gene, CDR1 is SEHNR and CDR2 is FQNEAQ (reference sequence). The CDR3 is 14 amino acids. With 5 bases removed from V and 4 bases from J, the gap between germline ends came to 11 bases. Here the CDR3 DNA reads TGTGCCAGCAGCCTGAGGGGATCCACCGGGGAGCTGTTTTTT. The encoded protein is CASSLRGSTGELFF.

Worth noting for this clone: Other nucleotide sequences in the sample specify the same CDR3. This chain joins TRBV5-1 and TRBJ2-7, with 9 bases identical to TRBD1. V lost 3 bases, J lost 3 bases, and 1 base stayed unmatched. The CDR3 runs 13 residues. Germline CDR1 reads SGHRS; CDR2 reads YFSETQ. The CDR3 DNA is TGCGCCAGCAGCTCGGGACAGGGCTACGAGCAGTACTTC. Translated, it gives CASSSGQGYEQYF.

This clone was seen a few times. CDR3 loop: CASSYSGANVLTF. CDR3 coding DNA: TGTGCCAGCAGCTACTCTGGGGCCAACGTCCTGACTTTC. This chain links TRBV7-9 with TRBJ2-6; D gene uncertain. V shed 4 bases and J shed 0 bases, with 1 base lying between them. There are 13 residues in the CDR3. CDR1 and CDR2 (germline): SEHNR, FQNEAQ (reference sequence).

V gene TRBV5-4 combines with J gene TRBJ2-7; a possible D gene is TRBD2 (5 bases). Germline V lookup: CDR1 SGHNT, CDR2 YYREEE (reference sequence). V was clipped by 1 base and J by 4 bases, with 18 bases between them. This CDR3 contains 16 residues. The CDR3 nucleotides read TGTGCCAGCAGCTTGAAGAGGGAGTACCCAGGTTACGAGCAGTACTTC. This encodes CASSLKREYPGYEQYF.

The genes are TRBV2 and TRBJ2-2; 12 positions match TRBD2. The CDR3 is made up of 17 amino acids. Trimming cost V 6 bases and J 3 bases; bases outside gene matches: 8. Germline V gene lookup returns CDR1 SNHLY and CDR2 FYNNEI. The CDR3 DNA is TGTGCCAGCAGGACGACTAGCGGGAGCTCGGACACCGGGGAGCTGTTTTTT. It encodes CASRTTSGSSDTGELFF.

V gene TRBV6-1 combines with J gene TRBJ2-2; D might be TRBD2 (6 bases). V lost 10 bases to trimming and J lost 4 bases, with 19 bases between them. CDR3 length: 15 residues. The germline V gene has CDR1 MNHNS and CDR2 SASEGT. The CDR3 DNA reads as TGTGCCACGCCTTGGGCGGGGTCTGGCACCGGGGAGCTGTTTTTT. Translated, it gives CATPWAGSGTGELFF.

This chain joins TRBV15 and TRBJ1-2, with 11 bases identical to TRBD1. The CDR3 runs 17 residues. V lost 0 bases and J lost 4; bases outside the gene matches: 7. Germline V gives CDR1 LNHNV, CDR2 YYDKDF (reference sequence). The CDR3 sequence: CATSRDRDRGVTYGYTF. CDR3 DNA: TGTGCCACCAGCAGAGACCGGGACAGGGGGGTTACCTATGGCTACACCTTC.

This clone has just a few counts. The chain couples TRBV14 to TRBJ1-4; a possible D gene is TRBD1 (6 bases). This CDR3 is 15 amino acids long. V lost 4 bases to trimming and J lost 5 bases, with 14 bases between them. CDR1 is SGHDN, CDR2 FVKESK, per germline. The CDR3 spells CASSLGRGGNEKLFF. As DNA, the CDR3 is TGTGCCAGCAGCCTCGGGAGAGGGGGGAATGAAAAACTGTTTTTT.

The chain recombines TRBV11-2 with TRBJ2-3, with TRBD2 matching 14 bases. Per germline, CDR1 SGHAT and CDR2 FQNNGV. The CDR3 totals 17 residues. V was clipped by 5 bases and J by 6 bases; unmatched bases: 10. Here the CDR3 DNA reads TGTGCCAGCAGCCCGCCCCCGGGACTAGCGGGAGTGGATACGCAGTATTTT. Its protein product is CASSPPPGLAGVDTQYF.

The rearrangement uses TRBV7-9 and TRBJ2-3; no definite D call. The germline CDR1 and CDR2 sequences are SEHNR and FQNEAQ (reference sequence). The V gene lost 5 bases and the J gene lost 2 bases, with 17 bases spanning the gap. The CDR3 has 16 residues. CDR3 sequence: CASSPGPGKDTDTQYF. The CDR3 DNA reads TGTGCCAGCAGCCCTGGACCTGGGAAAGACACAGATACGCAGTATTTT.

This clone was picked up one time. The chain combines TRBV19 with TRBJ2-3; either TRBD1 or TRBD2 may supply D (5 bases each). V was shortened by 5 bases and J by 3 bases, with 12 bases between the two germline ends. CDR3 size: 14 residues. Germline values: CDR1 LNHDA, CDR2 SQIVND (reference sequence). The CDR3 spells CASSDGWGTDTQYF. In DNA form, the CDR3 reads TGTGCCAGTAGTGACGGCTGGGGGACAGATACGCAGTATTTT.

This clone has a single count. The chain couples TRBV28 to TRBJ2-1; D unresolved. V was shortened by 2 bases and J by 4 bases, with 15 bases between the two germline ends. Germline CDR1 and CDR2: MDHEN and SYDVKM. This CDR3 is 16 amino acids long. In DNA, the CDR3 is TGTGCCAGCAGTTTACTCACCCCGTCCGGGTACAATGAGCAGTTCTTC. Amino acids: CASSLLTPSGYNEQFF.

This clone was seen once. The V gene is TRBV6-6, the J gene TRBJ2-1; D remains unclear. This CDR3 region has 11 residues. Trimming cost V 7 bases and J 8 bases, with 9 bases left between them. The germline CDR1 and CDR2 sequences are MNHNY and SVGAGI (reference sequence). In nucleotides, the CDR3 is TGTGCCAGCACCTTCCTGGATGAGCAGTTCTTC. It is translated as CASTFLDEQFF.

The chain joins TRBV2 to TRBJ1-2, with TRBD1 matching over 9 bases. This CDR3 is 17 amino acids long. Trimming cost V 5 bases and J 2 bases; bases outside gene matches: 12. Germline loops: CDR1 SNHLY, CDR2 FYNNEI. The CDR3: CASSPPRLQGANYGYTF. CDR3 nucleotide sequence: TGTGCCAGCAGTCCGCCACGTTTACAGGGGGCGAACTATGGCTACACCTTC.

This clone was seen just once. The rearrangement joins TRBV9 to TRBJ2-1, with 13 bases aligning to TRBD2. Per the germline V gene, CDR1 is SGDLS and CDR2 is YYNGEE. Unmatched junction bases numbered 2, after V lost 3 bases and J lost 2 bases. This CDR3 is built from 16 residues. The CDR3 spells CASSGTSGRPYNEQFF. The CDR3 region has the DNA TGTGCCAGCAGCGGGACTAGCGGGAGACCCTACAATGAGCAGTTCTTC.

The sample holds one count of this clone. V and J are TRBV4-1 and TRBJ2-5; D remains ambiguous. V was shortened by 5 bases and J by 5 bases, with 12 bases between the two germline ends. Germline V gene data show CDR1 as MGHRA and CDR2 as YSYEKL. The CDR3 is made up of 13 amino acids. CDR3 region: CASSSIGVETQYF. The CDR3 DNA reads TGCGCCAGCAGCTCAATCGGTGTGGAGACCCAGTACTTC.